The following is a T cell receptor beta chain sequence with its context. The data belong to a study of blood T cell repertoires in COVID-19. The assay was immunoSEQ multiplex PCR, and TCRdb's table has in-frame clones only and misses some. The data contain 150,000 to 200,000 clones, 88% of them seen just once; the ten biggest clones take up about 4.2%. This CDR3 spans 13 amino acids. The V and J ends lost 7 bases and 4 bases, in that order; junction bases with no gene match: 5. Per the germline V gene, CDR1 is LGHDT and CDR2 is YNNKEL (reference sequence). This receptor was identified in a human donor in a cohort sampled during active COVID-19. Sequenced input: peripheral blood. The chain carries TRBV3-1 (or the pseudogene TRBV3-2) and TRBJ2-3; 7 nucleotides line up with TRBD1. The CDR3 is CASTRQGSDTQYF. DNA of the CDR3: TGTGCCAGCACTAGACAGGGCTCAGATACGCAGTATTTT.